These 14 T cell receptor beta chains originate from one sample sequenced in a study of shared clonotypes between healthy human individuals. Sequencing used immunoSEQ multiplex PCR; TCRdb keeps in-frame clones, though not all of them. The sample has 2 million to 2.5 million clones; 85% to 95% are singletons. Sequencing was carried out using naive CD4+ T cells sorted from blood. The subset is: CD45RA+ positively selected. Receptors were obtained from a man between 18 and 29 years old in good health.

This chain connects TRBV19 to TRBJ2-7, with 13 bases lining up with TRBD2. The CDR3 sequence is 15 residues long. Germline V gives CDR1 LNHDA, CDR2 SQIVND (reference sequence). J lost 5 bases, V lost 1 base, and 2 bases had no gene match. CDR3 bases: TGTGCCAGTAGTATAGCACTAGCGGGAGGGAACGAGCAGTACTTC. Its protein is CASSIALAGGNEQYF. Looking up the rest from reference TRBV19 and TRBJ2-7 gives the full variable domain: DGGITQSPKYLFRKEGQNVTLSCEQNLNHDAMYWYRQDPGQGLRLIYYSQIVNDFQKGDIAEGYSVSREKKESFPLTVTSAQKNPTAFYLCASSIALAGGNEQYFGPGTRLTVT.

The chain uses TRBV18 and TRBJ2-7; D is perhaps TRBD1 (5 bases). CDR1 KGHSH and CDR2 LQKENI come from the germline V gene. This CDR3 region has 17 residues. V lost 4 bases and J 0 bases, leaving 19 bases between the germline ends. CDR3 DNA: TGTGCCAGCTCACAGGACCCCGGCAGGGTGAGCTCCTACGAGCAGTACTTC. This gives the protein CASSQDPGRVSSYEQYF.

The chain has TRBV4-2 and TRBJ1-4; D is unclear. Germline V CDR1 and CDR2: LGHNA, YNFKEQ. The CDR3 runs to 16 residues. Trimming stripped 0 bases from V and 6 bases from J, with 14 bases between. CDR3 in DNA: TGTGCCAGCAGCCAAGATACGTCGGTGGGAGATGAAAAACTGTTTTTT. This encodes CASSQDTSVGDEKLFF.

This chain joins TRBV5-1 and TRBJ1-3, with 12 bases fitting TRBD1. Germline-derived CDR1 and CDR2 are SGHRS and YFSETQ. CDR3 size: 19 residues. Losses at the gene ends were 0 bases for V and 1 base for J; bases not matched to a gene: 8. The CDR3 bases are TGCGCCAGCAGCTTGGCCACGGGACAGGGGGCTCCATCTGGAAACACCATATATTTT. Translation: CASSLATGQGAPSGNTIYF. Drawing the rest from reference TRBV5-1 and TRBJ1-3, the complete variable domain is KAGVTQTPRYLIKTRGQQVTLSCSPISGHRSVSWYQQTPGQGLQFLFEYFSETQRNKGNFPGRFSGRQFSNSRSEMNVSTLELGDSALYLCASSLATGQGAPSGNTIYFGEGSWLTVV.

Concerning this clone itself: Other DNA sequences within the sample encode an identical CDR3. The chain carries TRBV5-4 and TRBJ2-7; 8 nucleotides agree with TRBD2. Trimming cost V 2 bases and J 1 base; bases outside gene matches: 5. Germline CDR1 reads SGHNT; CDR2 reads YYREEE (reference sequence). This CDR3 region has 15 residues. The CDR3: CASSFSGGNSYEQYF. CDR3 nucleotides: TGTGCCAGCAGCTTCTCGGGAGGGAATTCCTACGAGCAGTACTTC.

The chain links TRBV5-1 to TRBJ2-7; 7 bases align to TRBD1. CDR1 and CDR2 from the germline V gene are SGHRS and YFSETQ. Trimming removed 4 bases from V and 5 bases from J; junction bases left unmatched: 15. This CDR3 comprises 16 residues. The CDR3 spells CASSTGQEAPPDEQYF. In nucleotides, the CDR3 is TGCGCCAGCAGCACCGGACAGGAGGCTCCTCCAGACGAGCAGTACTTC.

The genes are TRBV15 and TRBJ2-7; D perhaps matches TRBD1 (5 bases). Per germline, CDR1 LNHNV and CDR2 YYDKDF (reference sequence). Between the trimmed V and J ends, which lost 3 bases and 2 bases, there was a span of 14 bases. This CDR3 is built from 15 residues. CDR3 region: CATSRVTGSPYEQYF. For the CDR3, the DNA is TGTGCCACCAGCAGGGTAACAGGATCTCCCTACGAGCAGTACTTC.

The chain couples TRBV19 to TRBJ2-3; 10 bases are a match to TRBD2. Germline V gene data show CDR1 as LNHDA and CDR2 as SQIVND (reference sequence). There are 18 residues in the CDR3. Trimming cost V 4 bases and J 0 bases; bases outside gene matches: 10. CDR3 sequence reads: CASSRQSSLAGSTDTQYF. CDR3 in DNA: TGTGCCAGTAGTAGACAATCCTCACTAGCGGGGAGCACAGATACGCAGTATTTT.

CDR3 coding DNA: TGTGCCAGTAGTAGAATCGGACTAGCGGGAGGGCCCTACGAGCAGTACTTC. Amino acid sequence: CASSRIGLAGGPYEQYF. The rearrangement links TRBV19 to TRBJ2-7; TRBD2 agrees at 15 bases. Looked up from germline, CDR1 is LNHDA and CDR2 is SQIVND (reference sequence). The CDR3 is 17 amino acids. V lost 4 bases, J lost 2 bases, and 6 bases stayed unmatched.

V gene TRBV10-3 combines with J gene TRBJ1-4; tentatively, D is TRBD1 (5 bases). Trimming pared 4 bases from V and 3 bases from J, leaving 9 bases between. This CDR3 comprises 14 residues. Germline CDR1 is ENHRY and CDR2 is SYGVKD. CDR3 nucleotide sequence: TGTGCCATCAGTGCGTCACAGGCTAATGAAAAACTGTTTTTT. It yields the protein CAISASQANEKLFF.

The chain couples TRBV4-1 to TRBJ2-4; D unresolved. V was cut by 0 bases and J by 0 bases, with 6 bases left in between. This CDR3 has 15 residues. Germline loops: CDR1 MGHRA, CDR2 YSYEKL. The CDR3 loop reads CASSQEQIAKNIQYF. The DNA for the CDR3 is TGCGCCAGCAGCCAAGAACAGATAGCCAAAAACATTCAGTACTTC.

The chain couples TRBV5-1 to TRBJ2-4; 7 bases are shared with TRBD2. The J segment lost 7 bases and the V segment lost 0 bases, leaving 10 bases of the junction unmatched. The V gene's germline CDR1 is SGHRS and CDR2 YFSETQ. This CDR3 spans 16 amino acids. CDR3 DNA sequence: TGCGCCAGCAGCTTGGCCAGCGGGACCAGCGCGAACATTCAGTACTTC. It is translated as CASSLASGTSANIQYF.

This chain joins TRBV12-5 and TRBJ1-4, with D possibly being TRBD1 (5 bases). Trimming cost V 4 bases and J 3 bases, with 9 bases left between them. The V gene's germline CDR1 is LGHNT and CDR2 FRNRAP. CDR3 length: 14 amino acids. CDR3 region: CASGWTGANEKLFF. CDR3 sequence (DNA): TGTGCTAGTGGTTGGACGGGGGCTAATGAAAAACTGTTTTTT.

This chain connects TRBV4-1 to TRBJ1-1, with D perhaps TRBD1 (6 bases). Germline V CDR1 and CDR2: MGHRA, YSYEKL. The length of the CDR3 is 15 residues. Trimming cost V 2 bases and J 8 bases, with 18 bases left between them. The CDR3 bases are TGCGCCAGCAGCCAATGGGTACAGGGATTCAGGGAAGCTTTCTTT. This codes for CASSQWVQGFREAFF.